The text below deals with one T cell receptor (beta chain). Patients at the Seattle site were enrolled during active infection and followed longitudinally. Germline CDR1 reads LNHDA; CDR2 reads SQIVND (reference sequence). CDR3 size: 14 residues. Trimming cost V 5 bases and J 4 bases; bases outside gene matches: 3. The sample belongs to a study of blood T cell repertoires in COVID-19. Clones were sequenced by immunoSEQ multiplex PCR, and TCRdb holds only the in-frame ones, with some missing. This sample yields more than 60,000 clones, of which around 80% are seen a single time; roughly 14% belongs to the top ten.

This receptor was obtained from a man aged 45-60 years with COVID-19, enrolled during active disease. The sample consisted of peripheral blood. The rearrangement joins TRBV19 to TRBJ1-5; 9 nucleotides align to TRBD1. The CDR3 DNA follows: TGTGCCAGTAGTGAGACAGGGGGTAATCAGCCCCAGCATTTT. Its translation is CASSETGGNQPQHF.